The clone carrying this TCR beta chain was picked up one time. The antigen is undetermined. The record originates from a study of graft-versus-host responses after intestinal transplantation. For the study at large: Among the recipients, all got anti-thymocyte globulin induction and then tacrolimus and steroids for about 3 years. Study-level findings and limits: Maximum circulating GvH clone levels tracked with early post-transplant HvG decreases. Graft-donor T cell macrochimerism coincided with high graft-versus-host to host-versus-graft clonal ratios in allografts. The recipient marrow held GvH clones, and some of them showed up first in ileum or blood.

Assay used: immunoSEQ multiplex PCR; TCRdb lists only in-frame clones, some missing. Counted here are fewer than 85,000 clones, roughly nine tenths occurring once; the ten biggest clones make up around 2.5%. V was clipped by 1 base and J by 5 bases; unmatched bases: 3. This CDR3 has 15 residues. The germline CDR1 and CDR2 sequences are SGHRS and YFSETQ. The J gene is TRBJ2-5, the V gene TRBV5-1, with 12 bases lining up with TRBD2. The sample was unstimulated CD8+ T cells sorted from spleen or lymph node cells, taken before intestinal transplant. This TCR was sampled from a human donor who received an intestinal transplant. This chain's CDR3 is CASSLSGTSGETQYF. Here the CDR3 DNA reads TGCGCCAGCAGCTTGTCCGGGACTAGCGGGGAGACCCAGTACTTC.